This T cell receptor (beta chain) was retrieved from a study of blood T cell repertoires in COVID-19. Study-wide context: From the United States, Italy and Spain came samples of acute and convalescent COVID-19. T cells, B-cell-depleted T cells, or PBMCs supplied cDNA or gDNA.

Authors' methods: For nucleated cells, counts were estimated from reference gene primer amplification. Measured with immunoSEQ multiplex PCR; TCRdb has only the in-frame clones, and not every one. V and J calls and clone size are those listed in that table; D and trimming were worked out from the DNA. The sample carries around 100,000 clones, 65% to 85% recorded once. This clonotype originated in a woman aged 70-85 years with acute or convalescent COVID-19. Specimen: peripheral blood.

CDR3 DNA sequence: TGTGCCAGCAGCAACCGGGGTACGGACGCCCAAGAGACCCAGTACTTC. Its translation: CASSNRGTDAQETQYF. The gene calls are TRBV3-1 (or the pseudogene TRBV3-2) and TRBJ2-5; the D gene is possibly TRBD2 (5 bases). V was shortened by 5 bases and J by 1 base, with 17 bases between the two germline ends. Germline CDR1 and CDR2: LGHDT and YNNKEL (reference sequence). The CDR3 length is 16 residues.